This TCR beta chain was documented in a study of beta chain features in type 1 diabetes. After removal of 4 bases from V and 2 bases from J, the junction contained 5 bases not matched to a gene. The CDR3 has 15 amino acids. CDR1 is SGHRS and CDR2 is YFSETQ in the germline V gene. General study points: Shorter TCRB CDR3s, moderately but significantly so, were found in Type 1 diabetes patients in all four CD4+ subsets.

Turning to this clone: Its antigen is undetermined.

Of the isolated RNA, all was reverse transcribed, and so the sequenced material was expressed TCRB transcripts. Here immunoSEQ multiplex PCR was the method, and the copy in TCRdb shows in-frame clones only, minus some. The top ten hold about 0.019% of the sample, which has 200,000 to 300,000 clones, over 11% seen once. The sample was naive CD4+ T cells from blood. This TCR was sampled from a man aged 30 to 45 with type 1 diabetes. The chain carries TRBV5-1 and TRBJ2-1, with TRBD2 identical over 8 bases. The CDR3 spells CASSPSGSTYNEQFF. The CDR3 DNA is TGCGCCAGCAGCCCTAGCGGGTCCACCTACAATGAGCAGTTCTTC.